This TCR beta chain is from a study of blood T cells in healthy people across ages. Overall study: T cells yielded about one barcoded beta molecule per two cells through template switching.

Trimming shortened V by 6 bases and J by 3 bases, and 17 bases separated the two germline ends. This CDR3 is 14 amino acids long. Per germline, CDR1 SQVTM and CDR2 ANQGSEA. Whenever a sample was processed, at least 6 million PBMCs were isolated. Total RNA, at least 5.5 micrograms per sample, came from PBMCs. A sample-barcoded 5' primer and a J-beta primer mix were used in a second PCR of roughly 7 to 11 cycles. TCRdb passed the 5' RACE reads through MiXCR, listing each CDR3 protein once. The table lists over a million distinct CDR3 sequences, about 40% of them singletons. This clonotype appeared many times.

The sample comprised blood. This receptor was obtained from a woman aged 18-35 years in good health. The chain carries TRBV29-1 and TRBJ1-2, with a possible D match to TRBD1 (5 bases). The CDR3 spells CSVSGPRDHYGYTF. The CDR3 DNA reads TGCAGCGTCTCGGGACCCCGAGACCACTATGGCTACACCTTC.